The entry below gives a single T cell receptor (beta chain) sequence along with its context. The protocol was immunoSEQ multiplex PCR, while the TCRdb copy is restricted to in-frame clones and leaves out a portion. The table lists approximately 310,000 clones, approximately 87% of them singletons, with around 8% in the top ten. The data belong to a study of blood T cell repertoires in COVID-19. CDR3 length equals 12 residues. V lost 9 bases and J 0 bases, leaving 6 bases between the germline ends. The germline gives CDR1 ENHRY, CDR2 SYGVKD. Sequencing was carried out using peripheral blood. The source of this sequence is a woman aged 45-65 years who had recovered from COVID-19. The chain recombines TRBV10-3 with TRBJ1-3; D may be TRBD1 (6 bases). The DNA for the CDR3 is TGTGCCATGACAGGCTCTGGAAACACCATATATTTT. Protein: CAMTGSGNTIYF.